These 21 T cell receptor beta chains were sequenced from one sample in a study of T cells after yellow fever vaccination. Each CDR3 protein gets one entry after TCRdb re-called the 5' RACE reads with MiXCR. This table holds roughly 260,000 distinct CDR3 sequences, over 10% found once. Sequenced material: CD4+ T cells sorted from PBMCs, taken 45 days after the yellow fever booster vaccination. These receptor sequences come from a man aged 25 to 45 who received the YFV17D yellow fever vaccine.

This clonotype appeared many times. The CDR3 loop is CSASVGGSARETQYF. The CDR3 DNA sequence: TGCAGTGCTTCCGTTGGAGGGAGCGCCCGGGAGACCCAGTACTTC. V is TRBV20-1 and J is TRBJ2-5; tentatively, D is TRBD2 (6 bases). Trimming removed 5 bases at V and 5 bases at J, with 21 bases between. From germline, CDR1 is DFQATT and CDR2 SNEGSKA (reference sequence). The CDR3 consists of 15 residues.

The gene calls are TRBV20-1 and TRBJ2-7, with D unclear. V was clipped by 6 bases and J by 1 base, with 16 bases between them. The CDR3 sequence is 14 residues long. Germline V gene data show CDR1 as DFQATT and CDR2 as SNEGSKA (reference sequence). The DNA of the CDR3 is TGCAGTGCATATACCGTAGCCCATTCCTACGAGCAGTACTTC. Translated, it gives CSAYTVAHSYEQYF.

This chain connects TRBV7-2 to TRBJ2-5; D ambiguous. V lost 1 base and J lost 4, with 10 bases in between. Germline assignment: CDR1 SGHTA and CDR2 FQGNSA. The CDR3 runs 14 residues. The DNA of the CDR3 is TGTGCCAGCAGCTTAGTGATTCAGTCAGAGACCCAGTACTTC. This encodes CASSLVIQSETQYF. Complete variable domain (other parts from reference TRBV7-2 and TRBJ2-5): GAGVSQSPSNKVTEKGKDVELRCDPISGHTALYWYRQSLGQGLEFLIYFQGNSAPDKSGLPSDRFSAERTGGSVSTLTIQRTQQEDSAVYLCASSLVIQSETQYFGPGTRLLVL.

The chain employs TRBV11-2 and TRBJ2-3; no definite D call. Trimming pared 0 bases from V and 4 bases from J, leaving 5 bases between. Germline values: CDR1 SGHAT, CDR2 FQNNGV. The CDR3 is 13 amino acids. CDR3 residues: CASSLDQPDTQYF. The CDR3 DNA reads as TGTGCCAGCAGCTTAGATCAGCCAGATACGCAGTATTTT.

This clonotype was detected only a few times. The gene calls are TRBV3-1 and TRBJ2-1; TRBD2 matches at 11 bases. The germline gives CDR1 LGHDT, CDR2 YNNKEL (reference sequence). The CDR3 has 16 residues. After removal of 4 bases from V and 9 bases from J, the junction contained 11 bases not matched to a gene. The DNA of the CDR3 is TGTGCCAGCAGCCCACTTAGCGGGAGGGCCGTTGGTGAGCAGTTCTTC. It specifies CASSPLSGRAVGEQFF.

This clonotype was seen once. This sequence may be a read error, since a much larger clone differs from it by one base. The chain has TRBV7-2 and TRBJ2-3; 7 bases align to TRBD2. V shed 0 bases, J shed 0 bases, and the junction held 6 bases outside the gene matches. Germline CDR1 reads SGHTA; CDR2 reads FQGNSA. The CDR3 extends over 17 amino acids. This CDR3 reads CASSLAGRAASTDTQYF. For the CDR3, the DNA is TGTGCCAGCAGCTTAGCGGGGAGGGCTGCTAGCACAGATACGCAGTATTTT.

The chain recombines TRBV4-2 with TRBJ2-5; 11 nucleotides align to TRBD2. This CDR3 is built from 15 residues. The V gene end was trimmed by 1 base and the J gene end by 3 bases; junction bases not matched to a gene: 1. Germline CDR1 LGHNA, CDR2 YNFKEQ. In nucleotides, the CDR3 is TGTGCCAGCAGCCAAGTAGCGGGGGGGGAAGAGACCCAGTACTTC. This encodes CASSQVAGGEETQYF.

This clonotype was counted between two and nine times. This rearrangement joins TRBV4-2 to TRBJ2-2; 7 nucleotides line up with TRBD1. Trimming took 0 bases from V and 4 from J; bases not matched to a gene: 5. The V gene's germline CDR1 is LGHNA and CDR2 YNFKEQ. The CDR3 has 16 amino acids. CDR3 region: CASSQDTGQLTGELFF. In DNA, the CDR3 is TGTGCCAGCAGCCAAGATACGGGACAGCTCACCGGGGAGCTGTTTTTT.

Ten or more counts support this clonotype. The chain joins TRBV7-3 to TRBJ2-1; 13 bases agree with TRBD2. After removal of 4 bases from V and 1 base from J, the junction contained 7 bases not matched to a gene. CDR1 and CDR2 (germline): SGHTA, FQGTGA. The CDR3 totals 18 residues. CDR3 amino acids: CASSSRTSGSGSYNEQFF. The CDR3 DNA reads TGTGCCAGCAGCTCAAGGACTAGCGGGAGTGGTTCCTACAATGAGCAGTTCTTC. Filled out from reference TRBV7-3 and TRBJ2-1, the complete variable domain reads GAGVSQTPSNKVTEKGKYVELRCDPISGHTALYWYRQSLGQGPEFLIYFQGTGAADDSGLPNDRFFAVRPEGSVSTLKIQRTERGDSAVYLCASSSRTSGSGSYNEQFFGPGTRLTVL.

Many counts were recorded for this clonotype. J is TRBJ2-7 and V is TRBV3-1; no reliable D call. V lost 3 bases and J 3 bases, leaving 3 bases between the germline ends. The V gene's germline CDR1 is LGHDT and CDR2 YNNKEL (reference sequence). The CDR3 is 11 residues long. The CDR3 DNA follows: TGTGCCAGCAGCCAGGGCTACGAGCAGTACTTC. It encodes CASSQGYEQYF.

This clonotype was seen more than once but under ten times. This rearrangement joins TRBV5-4 to TRBJ2-1; D is ambiguous. Germline V CDR1 and CDR2: SGHNT, YYREEE (reference sequence). CDR3 length: 14 amino acids. V dropped 0 bases and J dropped 6 bases, with 10 bases sitting between them. This chain's CDR3 is CASSLGTASNEQFF. The CDR3, as DNA: TGTGCCAGCAGCTTGGGGACCGCCAGCAATGAGCAGTTCTTC.

The table lists this clonotype with many counts. The chain has TRBV12-3 or TRBV12-4 and TRBJ2-1; weak D call: TRBD2 (8 bases). V lost 6 bases to trimming and J lost 8 bases, with 20 bases between them. The CDR3 is 15 residues long. Written as DNA, the CDR3 is TGTGCCAGCAGGCAGACTAGCGTCGACAGGGATGAGCAGTTCTTC. Translation gives CASRQTSVDRDEQFF.

This clonotype was counted only a few times. This sequence joins TRBV5-1 and TRBJ2-3; 10 bases map to TRBD1. Germline assignment: CDR1 SGHRS and CDR2 YFSETQ. With V trimmed by 6 bases and J by 9 bases, 7 bases remained unmatched. The CDR3 covers 13 residues. CDR3 protein: CASTGQGEGTQYF. The CDR3 nucleotides are TGCGCCAGCACCGGACAGGGGGAAGGGACGCAGTATTTT. Variable domain in full (rest from reference TRBV5-1 and TRBJ2-3): KAGVTQTPRYLIKTRGQQVTLSCSPISGHRSVSWYQQTPGQGLQFLFEYFSETQRNKGNFPGRFSGRQFSNSRSEMNVSTLELGDSALYLCASTGQGEGTQYFGPGTRLTVL.

The chain carries TRBV10-3 and TRBJ2-5; perhaps D is TRBD1 or TRBD2 (6 bases each). The V and J ends lost 10 bases and 0 bases respectively, with 12 bases between them. Germline values: CDR1 ENHRY, CDR2 SYGVKD. This CDR3 has 13 residues. This CDR3 reads CATARGDQETQYF. CDR3 bases: TGTGCCACCGCGAGGGGGGACCAAGAGACCCAGTACTTC.

This clonotype was observed a handful of times. The rearrangement uses TRBV5-1 and TRBJ2-3; D is perhaps TRBD2 (6 bases). Per the germline V gene, CDR1 is SGHRS and CDR2 is YFSETQ. V was trimmed by 4 bases and J by 3 bases, leaving 15 bases between them. The CDR3 sequence is 15 residues long. The CDR3 reads CASSPEGRGTDTQYF. The CDR3, as DNA: TGCGCCAGCAGCCCGGAGGGGCGAGGGACAGATACGCAGTATTTT.

This clonotype was recorded a few times. The genes are TRBV27 and TRBJ2-7; weak D call: TRBD2 (5 bases). V was trimmed by 5 bases and J by 4 bases, leaving 12 bases between them. Germline loops: CDR1 MNHEY, CDR2 SMNVEV (reference sequence). The CDR3 loop spans 13 amino acids. CDR3 DNA: TGTGCCAGCAGTCGGCCAGAGGGTTACGAGCAGTACTTC. Translated, it gives CASSRPEGYEQYF.

This clonotype was recorded a few times. The chain combines TRBV9 with TRBJ2-2, with D hard to call. Trimming removed 0 bases from V and 5 bases from J, with 5 bases in between. Germline loops: CDR1 SGDLS, CDR2 YYNGEE. CDR3 length equals 13 residues. The CDR3 reads CASSVGVTGELFF. As DNA, the CDR3 is TGTGCCAGCAGCGTAGGTGTAACCGGGGAGCTGTTTTTT.

This clonotype was counted once. This chain links TRBV6-1 with TRBJ2-2; maybe TRBD2 (5 bases). Germline loops: CDR1 MNHNS, CDR2 SASEGT. V lost 0 bases to trimming and J lost 4 bases, with 6 bases between them. The CDR3 sequence is 14 residues long. The CDR3: CASSEAGATGELFF. As DNA, the CDR3 is TGTGCCAGCAGTGAAGCGGGAGCCACCGGGGAGCTGTTTTTT.

The chain joins TRBV3-1 to TRBJ2-2; D call uncertain. V shed 5 bases and J shed 5 bases, with 6 bases lying between them. CDR3 length equals 12 residues. Per the germline V gene, CDR1 is LGHDT and CDR2 is YNNKEL (reference sequence). Here the CDR3 reads CASSNPTGELFF. The CDR3 nucleotides are TGTGCCAGCAGCAACCCAACCGGGGAGCTGTTTTTT.

The sample holds a few counts of this clonotype. The J gene is TRBJ2-2, the V gene TRBV12-3 or TRBV12-4; D gene uncertain. This CDR3 is built from 12 residues. Trimming stripped 6 bases from V and 6 bases from J, with 8 bases between. The CDR3 loop reads CASRQTAGELFF. In DNA, the CDR3 is TGTGCCAGCAGGCAAACAGCCGGGGAGCTGTTTTTT.

V is TRBV15 and J is TRBJ1-5; D call uncertain. CDR1 is LNHNV, CDR2 YYDKDF, per germline (reference sequence). The CDR3 length is 14 residues. Trimming cost V 3 bases and J 0 bases, with 6 bases left between them. The CDR3 region is CATSSRDSNQPQHF. The CDR3 DNA follows: TGTGCCACCAGCAGCCGGGATAGCAATCAGCCCCAGCATTTT.